The subject of this entry is one T cell receptor (beta chain). Its specificity is unknown. This specimen comes from a study of OX40 agonist ivuxolimab in advanced cancers. For the study at large: All patients had ivuxolimab intravenously every 2 weeks at 0.01 to 10 mg/kg. Overall study findings and caveats: Antigens targeted by the expanded peripheral T cells were not determined. Within 6 weeks, CD4+ and CD8+ blood T cells expanded clonally at 0.1 to 3.0 mg/kg.

Generated by immunoSEQ multiplex PCR, the TCRdb table keeps only in-frame clones and is missing some. The repertoire holds tens of thousands of clones, with less than 90% as singletons. This CDR3 has 11 amino acids. V lost 9 bases and J lost 8, with 13 bases in between. The germline V gene encodes CDR1 MNHEY and CDR2 SVGAGI. This material consisted of CD4+ or CD8+ T cells sorted from blood, taken in a trial of the OX40 agonist ivuxolimab. The receptor was derived from an adult with an advanced solid tumor such as melanoma, head and neck, liver or kidney cancer. The chain carries TRBV6-5 and TRBJ1-2; D possibly corresponds to TRBD1 (5 bases). The CDR3 loop reads CASSQGLGYTF. In DNA form, the CDR3 reads TGTGCCAGTTCGCAGGGCCTCGGCTACACCTTC.